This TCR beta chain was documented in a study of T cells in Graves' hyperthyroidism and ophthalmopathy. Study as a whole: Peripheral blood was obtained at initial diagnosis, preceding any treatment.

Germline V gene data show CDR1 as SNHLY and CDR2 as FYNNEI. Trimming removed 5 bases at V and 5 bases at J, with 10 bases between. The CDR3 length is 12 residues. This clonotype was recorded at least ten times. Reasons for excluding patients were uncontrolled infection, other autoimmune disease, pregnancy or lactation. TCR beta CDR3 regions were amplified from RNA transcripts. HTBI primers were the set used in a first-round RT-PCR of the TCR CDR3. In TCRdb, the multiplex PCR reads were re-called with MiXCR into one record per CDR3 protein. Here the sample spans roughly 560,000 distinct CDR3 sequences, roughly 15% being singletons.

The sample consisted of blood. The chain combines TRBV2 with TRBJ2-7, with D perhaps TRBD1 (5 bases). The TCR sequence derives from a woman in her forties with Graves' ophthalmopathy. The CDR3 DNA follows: TGTGCCAGCAGTATCGACAGACACGAGCAGTACTTC. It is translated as CASSIDRHEQYF.